This entry features one TCR beta chain sequence. Its antigen remains unknown. Both 60 Vbeta primers and 13 Jbeta primers went into the PCR. TCRdb's copy holds only in-frame clones and misses some; the assay was immunoSEQ multiplex PCR. The sample lists a few hundred thousand clones, roughly 80% occurring once. This entry comes from a study of cytomegalovirus exposure and HLA in healthy donors. About the research overall: Among a few hundred genotyped donors, roughly 81% fell in the Caucasian-associated ancestry cluster. Regarding the study as a whole: Most TCR beta V segments were productive about 90% or about 30% of the time in an earlier analysis. It was likely that a cluster of highly shared sequence variants was a sequencing artifact.

Trimming removed 3 bases from V and 8 bases from J; junction bases left unmatched: 7. This CDR3 has 14 residues. Germline V gene data show CDR1 as MDHEN and CDR2 as SYDVKM. The receptor comes from a man aged 25-40 years in good health and CMV-seronegative. The sequenced sample was PBMCs. The chain carries TRBV28 and TRBJ1-2; 9 bases are a match to TRBD1. Here the CDR3 reads CASSFPGQGRGYTF. The CDR3 nucleotides read TGTGCCAGCAGTTTTCCCGGACAGGGGAGAGGCTACACCTTC.